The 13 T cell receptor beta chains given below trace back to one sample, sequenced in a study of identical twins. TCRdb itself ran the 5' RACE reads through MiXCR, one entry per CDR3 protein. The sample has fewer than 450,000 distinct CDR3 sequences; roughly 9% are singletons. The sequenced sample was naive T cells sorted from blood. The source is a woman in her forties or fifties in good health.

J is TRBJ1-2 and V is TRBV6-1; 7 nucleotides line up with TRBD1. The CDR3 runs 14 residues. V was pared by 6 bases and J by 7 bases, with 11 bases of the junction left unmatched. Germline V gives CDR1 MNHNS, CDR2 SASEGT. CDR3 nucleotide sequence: TGTGCCAGCAGCGTCCTCGCTCCAGGGGGTGGCTACACCTTC. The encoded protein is CASSVLAPGGGYTF.

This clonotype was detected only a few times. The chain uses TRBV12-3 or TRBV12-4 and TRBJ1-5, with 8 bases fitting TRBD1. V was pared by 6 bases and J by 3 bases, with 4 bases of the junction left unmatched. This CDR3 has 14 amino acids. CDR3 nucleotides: TGTGCCAGCAGGGGACAGGCCCACAATCAGCCCCAGCATTTT. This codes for CASRGQAHNQPQHF.

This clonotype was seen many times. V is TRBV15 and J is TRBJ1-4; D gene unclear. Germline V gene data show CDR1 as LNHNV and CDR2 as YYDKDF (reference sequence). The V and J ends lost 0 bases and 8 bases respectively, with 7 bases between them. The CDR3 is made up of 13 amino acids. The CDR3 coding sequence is TGTGCCACCAGCAGAGATAGGAGAGAAAAACTGTTTTTT. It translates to CATSRDRREKLFF.

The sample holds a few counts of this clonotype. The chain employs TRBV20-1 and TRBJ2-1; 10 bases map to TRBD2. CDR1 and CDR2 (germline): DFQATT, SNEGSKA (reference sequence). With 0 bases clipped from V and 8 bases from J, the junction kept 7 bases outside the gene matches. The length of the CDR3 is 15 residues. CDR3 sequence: CSARDEGLAEDEQFF. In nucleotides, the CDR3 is TGCAGTGCTAGAGATGAAGGACTAGCGGAAGATGAGCAGTTCTTC.

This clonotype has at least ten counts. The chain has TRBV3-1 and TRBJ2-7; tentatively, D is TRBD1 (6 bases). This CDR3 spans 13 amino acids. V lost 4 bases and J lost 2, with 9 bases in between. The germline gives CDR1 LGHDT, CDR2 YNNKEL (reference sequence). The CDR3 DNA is TGTGCCAGCAGCCGAGGGACACCCTACGAGCAGTACTTC. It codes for CASSRGTPYEQYF.

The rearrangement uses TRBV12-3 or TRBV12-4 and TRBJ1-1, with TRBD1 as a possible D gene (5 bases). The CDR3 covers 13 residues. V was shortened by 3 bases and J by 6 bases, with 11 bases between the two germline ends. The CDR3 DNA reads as TGTGCCAGCAGTTTTTCAGGGCCGGCTGAAGCTTTCTTT. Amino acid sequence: CASSFSGPAEAFF.

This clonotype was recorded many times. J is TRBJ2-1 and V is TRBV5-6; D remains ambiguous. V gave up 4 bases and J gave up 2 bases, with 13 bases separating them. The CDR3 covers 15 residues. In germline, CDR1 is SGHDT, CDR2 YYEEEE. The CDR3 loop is CASSPGYTTYNEQFF. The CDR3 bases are TGTGCCAGCAGCCCTGGATACACTACCTACAATGAGCAGTTCTTC.

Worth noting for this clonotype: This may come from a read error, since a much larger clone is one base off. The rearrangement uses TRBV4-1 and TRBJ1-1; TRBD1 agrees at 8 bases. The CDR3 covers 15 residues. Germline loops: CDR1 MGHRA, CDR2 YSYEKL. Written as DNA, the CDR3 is TGCGCCAGAAGCCCGACAGGGGTATTTGACACTGAAGCTTTCTTT. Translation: CARSPTGVFDTEAFF.

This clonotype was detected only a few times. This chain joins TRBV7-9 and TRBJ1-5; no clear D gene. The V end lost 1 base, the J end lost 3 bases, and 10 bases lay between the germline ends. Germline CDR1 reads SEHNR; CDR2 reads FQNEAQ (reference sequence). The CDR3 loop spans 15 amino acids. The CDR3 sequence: CASSLGAGINQPQHF. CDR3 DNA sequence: TGTGCCAGCAGCTTAGGGGCAGGAATCAATCAGCCCCAGCATTTT.

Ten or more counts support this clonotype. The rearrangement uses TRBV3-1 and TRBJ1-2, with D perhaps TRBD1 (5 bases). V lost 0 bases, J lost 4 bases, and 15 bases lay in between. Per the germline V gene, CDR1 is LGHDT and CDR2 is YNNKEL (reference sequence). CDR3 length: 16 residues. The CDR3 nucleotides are TGTGCCAGCAGCCAAGAACAGACGACAGCGAGCTATGGCTACACCTTC. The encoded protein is CASSQEQTTASYGYTF.

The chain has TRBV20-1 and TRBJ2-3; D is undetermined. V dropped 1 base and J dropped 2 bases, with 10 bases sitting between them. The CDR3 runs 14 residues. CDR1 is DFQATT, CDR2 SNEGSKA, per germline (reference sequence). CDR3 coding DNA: TGCAGTGCTAGAGGTACCTCGCTCACAGATACGCAGTATTTT. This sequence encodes CSARGTSLTDTQYF.

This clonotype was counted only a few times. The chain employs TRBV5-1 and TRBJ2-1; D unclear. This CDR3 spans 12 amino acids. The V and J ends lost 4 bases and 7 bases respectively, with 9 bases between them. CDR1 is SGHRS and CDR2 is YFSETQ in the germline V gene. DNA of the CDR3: TGCGCCAGCAGCAAGGACCTTAATGAGCAGTTCTTC. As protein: CASSKDLNEQFF.

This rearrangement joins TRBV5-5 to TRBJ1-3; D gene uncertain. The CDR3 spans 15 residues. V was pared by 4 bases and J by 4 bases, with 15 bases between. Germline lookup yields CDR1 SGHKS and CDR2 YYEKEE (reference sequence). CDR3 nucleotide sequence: TGTGCCAGCAGCCTGTCACTCGGCGGGGGAAACACCATATATTTT. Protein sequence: CASSLSLGGGNTIYF.